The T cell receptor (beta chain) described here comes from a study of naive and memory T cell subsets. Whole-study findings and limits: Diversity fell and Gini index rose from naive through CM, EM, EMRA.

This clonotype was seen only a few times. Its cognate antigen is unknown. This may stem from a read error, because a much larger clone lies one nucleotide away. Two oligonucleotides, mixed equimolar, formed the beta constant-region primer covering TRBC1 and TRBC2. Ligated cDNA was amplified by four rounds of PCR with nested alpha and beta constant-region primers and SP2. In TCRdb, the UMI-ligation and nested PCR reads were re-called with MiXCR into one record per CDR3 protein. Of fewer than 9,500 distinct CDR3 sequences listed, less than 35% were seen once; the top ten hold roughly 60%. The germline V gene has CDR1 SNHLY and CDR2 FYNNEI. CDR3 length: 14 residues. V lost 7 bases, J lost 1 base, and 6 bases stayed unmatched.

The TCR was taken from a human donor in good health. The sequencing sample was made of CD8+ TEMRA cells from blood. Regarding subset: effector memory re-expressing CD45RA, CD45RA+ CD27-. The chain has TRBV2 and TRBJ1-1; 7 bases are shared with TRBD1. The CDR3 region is CASMGQFRNTEAFF. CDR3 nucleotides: TGTGCCAGCATGGGACAGTTCAGGAACACTGAAGCTTTCTTT.